This T cell receptor (beta chain) stems from a study of blood T cell repertoires in COVID-19. Study-level information: The United States, Italy and Spain were the sources of the acute and convalescent COVID-19 samples. Nucleic acid was either cDNA or gDNA, and it came from T cells, B-cell-depleted T cells, or PBMCs.

Some clones are missing from TCRdb's copy, which holds only in-frame ones; the method was immunoSEQ multiplex PCR. Seen here are under 20,000 clones, 70% to 90% observed once, and the top ten hold 30% to 40%. V lost 8 bases to trimming and J lost 5 bases; unmatched junction nucleotides: 4. Germline V gives CDR1 LGHNT, CDR2 FRNRAP. The CDR3 contains 12 residues. The clonotype comes from a human donor with active COVID-19. The donor label of this sample is uncertain. The chain links TRBV12-5 to TRBJ2-7, with 9 bases identical to TRBD1. Sequenced sample: peripheral blood. The CDR3 DNA follows: TGTGCTAGTTCTGACAGGGGGAACGAGCAGTACTTC. Translation: CASSDRGNEQYF.